This TCR beta chain stems from a study of CD8+ T cells in alopecia areata. Study-wide background: Each day, treated patients took oral tofacitinib twice, at 5 to 10 mg per dose.

This clone was counted a few times. The antigen is not known. Described treatment: oral pan-JAK inhibitor, 5-10 mg twice daily. The length of the CDR3 is 11 residues. Trimming removed 7 bases at V and 7 bases at J, with 8 bases between. Germline V lookup: CDR1 MNHEY, CDR2 SVGAGI. Overall study findings and caveats: Tofacitinib significantly lowered scalp clonality and expanded CD8+ clones among the top 100. In blood and scalp, many expanded lesional clones persisted during tofacitinib. Just one nonresponder means the tie between baseline CD8+ expansion and response stays uncertain.

Reverse transcription of extracted RNA yielded cDNA, which provided the sequencing template. Produced via immunoSEQ multiplex PCR; TCRdb's table is partial and in-frame only. In the table there are 150,000 to 250,000 clones, about three fifths of which are singletons. The sequences come from CD4+ T cells sorted from blood, collected at week 24, from a patient treated with tofacitinib. J is TRBJ2-1 and V is TRBV6-5; the D is unclear. The TCR sequence derives from a human donor with alopecia areata. The CDR3 here is CASTKENEQFF. As DNA, the CDR3 is TGTGCCAGCACTAAAGAAAATGAGCAGTTCTTC.